The present T cell receptor (beta chain) was sequenced within a study of CD8+ T cells in alopecia areata. Study-level background: Treated individuals took tofacitinib by mouth, 5 to 10 mg twice daily.

CDR1 is MDHEN, CDR2 SYDVKM, per germline. This CDR3 is built from 16 residues. The V end was cut by 1 base, the J end by 7 bases, with 19 bases between. The authors extracted RNA and reverse transcribed it into cDNA as the sequencing template. The table came from immunoSEQ multiplex PCR; TCRdb's copy has only in-frame clones and leaves some out. The top ten clones hold approximately 2% of a sample with 250,000 to 300,000 clones, roughly 60% of them seen once. The sample's treatment: oral pan-JAK inhibitor, 5-10 mg twice daily. V usage is TRBV28 and J usage is TRBJ1-1; no definite D call. The TCR was taken from a human donor with alopecia areata. The sample in question was CD4+ T cells sorted from blood, obtained at week 24, from a patient treated with tofacitinib. CDR3 sequence: CASSLSHQAGRDEAFF. The CDR3, as DNA: TGTGCCAGCAGTTTATCCCACCAAGCAGGACGGGATGAAGCTTTCTTT. Full variable domain (remainder filled in from reference TRBV28 and TRBJ1-1): DVKVTQSSRYLVKRTGEKVFLECVQDMDHENMFWYRQDPGLGLRLIYFSYDVKMKEKGDIPEGYSVSREKKERFSLILESASTNQTSMYLCASSLSHQAGRDEAFFGQGTRLTVV.